This T cell receptor (beta chain) was recovered during a study of T cells in women clearing cervical HPV infection. Germline CDR1 is SEHNR and CDR2 is FQNEAQ (reference sequence). J gave up 4 bases and V 5 bases, and 5 bases lay outside the gene matches. This CDR3 has 14 residues. TCRdb keeps only in-frame clones here, not all; method: immunoSEQ multiplex PCR. This listing includes 20,000 to 30,000 clones. In the case of this clone: The read finishes 3 residues shy of the CDR3 end, and the germline J gene is used to complete it.

The sequence came from a woman between 18 and 69 years old with a cervical HPV16 infection that either progressed to CIN3+ or cleared (not recorded which). The specimen sequenced was blood buffy coat. This chain links TRBV7-9 with TRBJ2-7; 10 bases are shared with TRBD1. CDR3 loop: CASSQRTGGYEQYF. Incomplete CDR3 DNA: TGTGCCAGCAGCCAGCGGACAGGGGGATACGAG.